The sequence of this TCR beta chain was determined in a study of intratumoral heterogeneity in liver cancer. Produced via immunoSEQ multiplex PCR; TCRdb's table is partial and in-frame only. The sample carries approximately 6,600 clones, about three fifths recorded once. The hepatocellular carcinoma nodule was sampled at distinct, geographically separated regions. This CDR3 region has 12 residues. Deletions cut 4 bases from V and 5 bases from J, with 6 bases between. Germline V CDR1 and CDR2: MDHEN, SYDVKM. This material consisted of tumor tissue, taken before any cancer treatment. The chain combines TRBV28 with TRBJ2-1, with D unresolved. This clonotype originated in a man between 65 and 85 years old with hepatocellular carcinoma. The CDR3 reads CASSSFNNEQFF. CDR3 DNA sequence: TGTGCCAGCAGTTCATTTAACAATGAGCAGTTCTTC.